This T cell receptor (beta chain) was sequenced during a study of cytomegalovirus exposure and HLA in healthy donors. On the study more broadly: Within the Caucasian-associated ancestry cluster were around 80% of the approximately 400 genotyped donors.

As to this clone: Its target is unknown.

Germline values: CDR1 SGHRS, CDR2 YFSETQ. The CDR3 extends over 14 amino acids. J lost 5 bases, V lost 4 bases, and 7 bases had no gene match. Donors consisted of healthy bone marrow donors. It was with 60 Vbeta and 13 Jbeta primers that the PCR ran. Produced via immunoSEQ multiplex PCR; TCRdb's table is partial and in-frame only. The listing contains approximately 61,000 clones. General study points: In a later analysis, an Asian-associated ancestry cluster reportedly showed fewer N-insertions than the 666-donor mean.

Material for sequencing was PBMCs. This receptor was taken from a woman aged 18-29 years in good health and CMV-seronegative. The J gene is TRBJ1-1, the V gene TRBV5-1; 8 bases fit TRBD1. Here the CDR3 reads CASSPGTGRTEAFF. The CDR3 DNA follows: TGCGCCAGCAGCCCAGGGACAGGTCGTACTGAAGCTTTCTTT.